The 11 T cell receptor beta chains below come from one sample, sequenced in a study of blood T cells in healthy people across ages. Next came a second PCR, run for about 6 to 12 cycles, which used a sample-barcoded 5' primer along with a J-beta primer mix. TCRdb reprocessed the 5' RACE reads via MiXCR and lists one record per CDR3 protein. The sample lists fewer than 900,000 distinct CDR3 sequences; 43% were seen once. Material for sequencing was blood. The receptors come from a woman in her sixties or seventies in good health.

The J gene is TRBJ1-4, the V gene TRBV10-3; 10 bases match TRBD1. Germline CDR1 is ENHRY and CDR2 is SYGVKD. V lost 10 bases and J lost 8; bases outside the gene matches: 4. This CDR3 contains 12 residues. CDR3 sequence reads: CATGTGDEKLFF. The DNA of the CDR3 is TGTGCCACCGGGACAGGGGACGAAAAACTGTTTTTT.

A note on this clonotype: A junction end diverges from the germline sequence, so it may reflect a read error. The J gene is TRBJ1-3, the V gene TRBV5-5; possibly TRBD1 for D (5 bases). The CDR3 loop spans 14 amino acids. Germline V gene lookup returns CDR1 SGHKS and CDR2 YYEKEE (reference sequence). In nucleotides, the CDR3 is TGCGCCAGCAGCCCGGACACCTCTGGAAACACCATATATTTT. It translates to CASSPDTSGNTIYF.

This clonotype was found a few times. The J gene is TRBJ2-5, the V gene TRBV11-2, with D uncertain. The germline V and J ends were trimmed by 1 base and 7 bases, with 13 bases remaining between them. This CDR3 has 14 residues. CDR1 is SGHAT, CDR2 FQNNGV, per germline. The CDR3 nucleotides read TGTGCCAGCAGCTTAGGTGCCAGAGATGGGACCCAGTACTTC. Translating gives CASSLGARDGTQYF.

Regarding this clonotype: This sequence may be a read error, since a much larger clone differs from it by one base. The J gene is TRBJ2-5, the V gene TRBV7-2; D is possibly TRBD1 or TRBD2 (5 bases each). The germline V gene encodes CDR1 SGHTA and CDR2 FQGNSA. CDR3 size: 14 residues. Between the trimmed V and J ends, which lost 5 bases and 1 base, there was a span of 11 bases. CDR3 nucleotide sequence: TGTGCCAGCAGCGTTATGGGGGTCCAAGAGACCCAGTACTTC. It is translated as CASSVMGVQETQYF.

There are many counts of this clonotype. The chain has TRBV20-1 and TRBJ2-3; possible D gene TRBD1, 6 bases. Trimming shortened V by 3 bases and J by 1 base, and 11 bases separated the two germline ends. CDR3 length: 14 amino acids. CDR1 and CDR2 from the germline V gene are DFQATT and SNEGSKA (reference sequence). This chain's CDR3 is CSASVPGGTDTQYF. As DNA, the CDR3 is TGCAGTGCTAGTGTGCCAGGGGGCACAGATACGCAGTATTTT.

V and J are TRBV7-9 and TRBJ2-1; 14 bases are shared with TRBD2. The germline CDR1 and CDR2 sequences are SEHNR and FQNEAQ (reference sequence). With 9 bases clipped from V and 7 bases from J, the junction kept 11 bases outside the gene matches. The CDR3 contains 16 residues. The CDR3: CASSDGTSGSRNEQFF. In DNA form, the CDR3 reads TGTGCCAGTAGCGACGGGACTAGCGGGAGTAGGAATGAGCAGTTCTTC.

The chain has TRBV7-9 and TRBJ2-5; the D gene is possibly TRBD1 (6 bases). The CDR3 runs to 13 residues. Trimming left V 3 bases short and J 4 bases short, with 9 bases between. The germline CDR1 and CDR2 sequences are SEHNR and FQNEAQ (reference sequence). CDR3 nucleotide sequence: TGTGCCAGCAGCTTTGGGGGCACAGAGACCCAGTACTTC. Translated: CASSFGGTETQYF.

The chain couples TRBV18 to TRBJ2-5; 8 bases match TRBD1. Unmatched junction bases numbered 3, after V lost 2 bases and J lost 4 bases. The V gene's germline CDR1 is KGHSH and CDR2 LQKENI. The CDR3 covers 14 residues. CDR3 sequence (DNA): TGTGCCAGCTCACCAGTCGACAGGGGAGAGACCCAGTACTTC. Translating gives CASSPVDRGETQYF.

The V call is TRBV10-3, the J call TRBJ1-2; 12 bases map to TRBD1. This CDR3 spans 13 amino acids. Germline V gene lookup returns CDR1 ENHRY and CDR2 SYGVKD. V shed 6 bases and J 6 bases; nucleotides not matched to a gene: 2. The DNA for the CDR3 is TGTGCCATCAGGGGACAGGGGGCTGATGGCTACACCTTC. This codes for CAIRGQGADGYTF.

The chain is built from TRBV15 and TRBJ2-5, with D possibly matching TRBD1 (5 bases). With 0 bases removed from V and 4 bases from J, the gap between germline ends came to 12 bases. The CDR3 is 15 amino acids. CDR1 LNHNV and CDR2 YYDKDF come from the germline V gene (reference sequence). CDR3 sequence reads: CATSRDQGTGETQYF. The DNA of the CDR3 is TGTGCCACCAGCAGAGATCAGGGAACGGGAGAGACCCAGTACTTC.

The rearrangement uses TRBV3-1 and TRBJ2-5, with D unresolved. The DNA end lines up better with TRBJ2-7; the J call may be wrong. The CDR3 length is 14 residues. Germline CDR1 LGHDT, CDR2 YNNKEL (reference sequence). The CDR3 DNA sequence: TGTGCCAGCAGCCCGCCTAAATTCCCCTACGAGCAGTACTTC. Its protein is CASSPPKFPYEQYF.